This TCR beta chain came from a study of T cells in localized non-small cell lung cancer. Assay: immunoSEQ multiplex PCR; the TCRdb copy retains only in-frame clones and omits some. The sample lists 10,000 to 15,000 clones; about four fifths were seen once. V lost 4 bases and J 4 bases, leaving 16 bases between the germline ends. This CDR3 spans 16 amino acids. Germline-derived CDR1 and CDR2 are MNHEY and SMNVEV (reference sequence). General study findings and limits: A higher density of T cells in blood coincided with extended overall survival. Adjacent uninvolved lung tissue had the highest T cell clonality, exceeding tumor. Heterogeneity stays possible, as sequencing covered only one tumor region.

In its sample, this clone was seen a few times. Its cognate antigen is unknown. The origin of this receptor is a male donor aged 60 or over with stage I squamous cell lung carcinoma. The chain couples TRBV27 to TRBJ1-4; D gene uncertain. The sample here was peripheral blood, taken before any cancer treatment. CDR3 bases: TGTGCCAGCAGTTCTCCTGGGAGGGTGGATAATGAAAAACTGTTTTTT. It codes for CASSSPGRVDNEKLFF.